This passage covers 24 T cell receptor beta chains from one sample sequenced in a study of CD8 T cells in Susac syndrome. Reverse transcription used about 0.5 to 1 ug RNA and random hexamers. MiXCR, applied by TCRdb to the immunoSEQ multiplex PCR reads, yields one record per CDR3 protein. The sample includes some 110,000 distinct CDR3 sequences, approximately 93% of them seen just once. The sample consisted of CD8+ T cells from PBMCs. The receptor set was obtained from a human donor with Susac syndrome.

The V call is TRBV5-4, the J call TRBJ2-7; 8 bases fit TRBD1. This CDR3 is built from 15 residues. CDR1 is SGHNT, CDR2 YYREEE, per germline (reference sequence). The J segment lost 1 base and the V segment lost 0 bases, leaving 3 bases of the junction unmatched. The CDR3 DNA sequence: TGTGCCAGCAGCTTGGGACAGGGGCGATCCTACGAGCAGTACTTC. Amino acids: CASSLGQGRSYEQYF.

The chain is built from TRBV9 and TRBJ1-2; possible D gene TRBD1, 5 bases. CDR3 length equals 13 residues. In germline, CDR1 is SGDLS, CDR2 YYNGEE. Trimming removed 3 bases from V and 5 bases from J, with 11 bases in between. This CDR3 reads CASSGDQGYGYTF. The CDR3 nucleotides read TGTGCCAGCAGCGGAGACCAGGGTTATGGCTACACCTTC.

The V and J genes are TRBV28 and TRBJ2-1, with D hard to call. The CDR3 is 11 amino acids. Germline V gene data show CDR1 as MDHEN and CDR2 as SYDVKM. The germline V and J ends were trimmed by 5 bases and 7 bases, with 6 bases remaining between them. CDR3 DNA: TGTGCCAGCAGTGTGGATAATGAGCAGTTCTTC. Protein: CASSVDNEQFF.

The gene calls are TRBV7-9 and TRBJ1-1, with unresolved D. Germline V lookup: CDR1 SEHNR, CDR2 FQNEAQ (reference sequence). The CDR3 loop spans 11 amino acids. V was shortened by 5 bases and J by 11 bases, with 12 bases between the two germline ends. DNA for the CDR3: TGTGCCAGCAGCATCAGGTCGGGGGCTTTCTTT. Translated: CASSIRSGAFF.

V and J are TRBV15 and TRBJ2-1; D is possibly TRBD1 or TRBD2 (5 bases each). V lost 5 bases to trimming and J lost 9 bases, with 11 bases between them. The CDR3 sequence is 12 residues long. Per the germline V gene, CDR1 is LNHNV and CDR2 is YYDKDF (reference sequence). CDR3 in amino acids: CATSGDGGEQFF. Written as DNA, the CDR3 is TGTGCCACCAGCGGTGATGGGGGTGAGCAGTTCTTC.

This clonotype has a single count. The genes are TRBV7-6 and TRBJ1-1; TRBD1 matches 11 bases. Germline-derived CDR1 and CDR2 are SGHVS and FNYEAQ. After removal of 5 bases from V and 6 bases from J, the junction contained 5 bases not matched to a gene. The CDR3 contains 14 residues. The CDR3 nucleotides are TGTGCCAGCAGCATAGGGACAGGGGGGCCTGAAGCTTTCTTT. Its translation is CASSIGTGGPEAFF.

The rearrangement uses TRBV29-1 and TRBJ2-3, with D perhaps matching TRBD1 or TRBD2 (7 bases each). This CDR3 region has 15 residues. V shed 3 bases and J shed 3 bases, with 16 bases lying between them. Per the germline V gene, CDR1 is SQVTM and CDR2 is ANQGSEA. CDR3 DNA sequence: TGCAGCGTTGATGGACGGCAGGGGGGGACAGATACGCAGTATTTT. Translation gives CSVDGRQGGTDTQYF.

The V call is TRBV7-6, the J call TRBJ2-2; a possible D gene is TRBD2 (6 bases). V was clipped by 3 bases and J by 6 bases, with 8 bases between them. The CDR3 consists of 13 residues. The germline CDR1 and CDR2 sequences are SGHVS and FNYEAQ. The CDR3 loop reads CASSFSGAGELFF. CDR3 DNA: TGTGCCAGCAGCTTCTCGGGGGCCGGGGAGCTGTTTTTT.

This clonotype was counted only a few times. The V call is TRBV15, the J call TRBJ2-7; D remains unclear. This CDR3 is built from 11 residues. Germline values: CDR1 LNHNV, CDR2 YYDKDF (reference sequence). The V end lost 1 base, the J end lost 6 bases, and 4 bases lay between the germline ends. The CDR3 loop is CATSRGGEQYF. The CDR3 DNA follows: TGTGCCACCAGCAGAGGGGGCGAGCAGTACTTC.

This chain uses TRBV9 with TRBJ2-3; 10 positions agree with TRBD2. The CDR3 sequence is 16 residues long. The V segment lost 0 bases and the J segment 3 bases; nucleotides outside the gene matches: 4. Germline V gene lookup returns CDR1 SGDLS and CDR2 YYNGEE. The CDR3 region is CASSVASGGTTDTQYF. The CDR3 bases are TGTGCCAGCAGCGTAGCTAGCGGGGGAACTACAGATACGCAGTATTTT.

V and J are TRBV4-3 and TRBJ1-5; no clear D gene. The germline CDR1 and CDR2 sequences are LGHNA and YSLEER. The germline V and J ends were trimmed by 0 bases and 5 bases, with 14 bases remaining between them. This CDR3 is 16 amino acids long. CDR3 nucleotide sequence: TGCGCCAGCAGCCAAGACGCGGGTCAGGAGCATCAGCCCCAGCATTTT. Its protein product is CASSQDAGQEHQPQHF.

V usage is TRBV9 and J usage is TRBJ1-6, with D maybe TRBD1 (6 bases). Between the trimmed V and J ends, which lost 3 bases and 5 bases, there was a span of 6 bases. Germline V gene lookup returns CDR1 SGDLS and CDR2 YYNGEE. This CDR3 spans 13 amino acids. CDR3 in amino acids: CASSAGDNSPLHF. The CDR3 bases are TGTGCCAGCAGCGCAGGGGATAATTCACCCCTCCACTTT.

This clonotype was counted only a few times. This CDR3 reads CATQPDGVWADTQYF. Here the CDR3 DNA reads TGTGCCACCCAACCGGATGGTGTTTGGGCAGATACGCAGTATTTT. The chain is built from TRBV6-2 or TRBV6-3 and TRBJ2-3; D gene uncertain. CDR1 MNHEY and CDR2 SVGEGT come from the germline V gene. The CDR3 has 15 residues. V was cut by 10 bases and J by 4 bases, with 21 bases left in between.

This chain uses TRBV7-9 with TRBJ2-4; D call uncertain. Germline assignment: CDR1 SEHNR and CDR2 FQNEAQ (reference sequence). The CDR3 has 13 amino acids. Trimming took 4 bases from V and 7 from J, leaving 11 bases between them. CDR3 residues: CASSSDSRNIQYF. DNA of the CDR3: TGTGCCAGCAGCTCGGATAGTCGGAACATTCAGTACTTC. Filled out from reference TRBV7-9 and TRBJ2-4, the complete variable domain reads DTGVSQNPRHKITKRGQNVTFRCDPISEHNRLYWYRQTLGQGPEFLTYFQNEAQLEKSRLLSDRFSAERPKGSFSTLEIQRTEQGDSAMYLCASSSDSRNIQYFGAGTRLSVL.

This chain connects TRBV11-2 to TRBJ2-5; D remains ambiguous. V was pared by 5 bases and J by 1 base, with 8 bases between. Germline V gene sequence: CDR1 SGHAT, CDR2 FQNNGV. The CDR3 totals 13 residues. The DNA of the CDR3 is TGTGCCAGCAGCGGAAACGCCCAAGAGACCCAGTACTTC. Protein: CASSGNAQETQYF.

CDR3 in amino acids: CSVEDHRDTEAFF. The CDR3 DNA reads as TGCAGCGTTGAAGATCACAGGGACACTGAAGCTTTCTTT. This chain links TRBV29-1 with TRBJ1-1; perhaps TRBD1 as D (6 bases). Looked up from germline, CDR1 is SQVTM and CDR2 is ANQGSEA. The length of the CDR3 is 13 residues. Trimming removed 0 bases from V and 3 bases from J, with 8 bases in between.

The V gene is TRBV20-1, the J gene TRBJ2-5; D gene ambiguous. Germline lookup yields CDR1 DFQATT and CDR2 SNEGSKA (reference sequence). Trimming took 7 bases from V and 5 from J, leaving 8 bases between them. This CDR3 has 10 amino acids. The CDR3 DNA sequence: TGCAGTGTCCTGGGGGAGACCCAGTACTTC. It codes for CSVLGETQYF.

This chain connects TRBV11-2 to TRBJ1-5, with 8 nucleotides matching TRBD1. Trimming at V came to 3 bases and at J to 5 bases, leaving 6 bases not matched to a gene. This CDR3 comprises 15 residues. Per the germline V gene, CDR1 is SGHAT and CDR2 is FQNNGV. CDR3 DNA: TGTGCCAGCAGCTTTCGGACAGGGCCTGATCAGCCCCAGCATTTT. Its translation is CASSFRTGPDQPQHF.

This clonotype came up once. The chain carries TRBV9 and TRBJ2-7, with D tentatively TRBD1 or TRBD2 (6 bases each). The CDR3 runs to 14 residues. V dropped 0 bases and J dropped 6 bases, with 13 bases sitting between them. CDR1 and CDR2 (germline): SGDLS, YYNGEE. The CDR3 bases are TGTGCCAGCAGCGTAGACAACGGAGGGGGCGAGCAGTACTTC. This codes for CASSVDNGGGEQYF.

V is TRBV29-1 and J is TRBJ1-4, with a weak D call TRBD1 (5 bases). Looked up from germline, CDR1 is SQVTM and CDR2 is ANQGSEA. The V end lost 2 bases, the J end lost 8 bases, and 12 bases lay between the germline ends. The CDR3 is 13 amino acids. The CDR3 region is CSVEQGAKEKLFF. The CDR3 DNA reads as TGCAGCGTTGAACAGGGAGCGAAGGAAAAACTGTTTTTT.

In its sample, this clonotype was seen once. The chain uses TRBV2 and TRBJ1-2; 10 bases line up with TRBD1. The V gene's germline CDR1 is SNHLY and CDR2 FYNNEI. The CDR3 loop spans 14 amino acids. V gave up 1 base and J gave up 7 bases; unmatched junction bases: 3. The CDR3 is CASSEGQGALGYTF. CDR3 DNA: TGTGCCAGCAGTGAAGGACAGGGGGCACTTGGCTACACCTTC.

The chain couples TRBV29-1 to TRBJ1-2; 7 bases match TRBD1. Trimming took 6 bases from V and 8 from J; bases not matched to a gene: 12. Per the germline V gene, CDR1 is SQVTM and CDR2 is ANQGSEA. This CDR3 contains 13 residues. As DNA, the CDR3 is TGCAGCGTGCAGGGACAGACCGACTTAGGCTACACCTTC. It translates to CSVQGQTDLGYTF. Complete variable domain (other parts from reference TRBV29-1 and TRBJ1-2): SAVISQKPSRDICQRGTSLTIQCQVDSQVTMMFWYRQQPGQSLTLIATANQGSEATYESGFVIDKFPISRPNLTFSTLTVSNMSPEDSSIYLCSVQGQTDLGYTFGSGTRLTVV.

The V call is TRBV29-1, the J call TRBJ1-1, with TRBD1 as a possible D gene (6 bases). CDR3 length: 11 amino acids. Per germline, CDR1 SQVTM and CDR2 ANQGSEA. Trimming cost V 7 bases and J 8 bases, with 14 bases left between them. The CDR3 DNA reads TGCAGCGGAGGGGAAGGGGGGGAAGCTTTCTTT. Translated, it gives CSGGEGGEAFF.

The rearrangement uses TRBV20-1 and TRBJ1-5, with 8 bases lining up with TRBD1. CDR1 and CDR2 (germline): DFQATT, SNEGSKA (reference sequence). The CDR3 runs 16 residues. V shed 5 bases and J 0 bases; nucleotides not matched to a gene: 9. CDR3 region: CSASPGGPDSNQPQHF. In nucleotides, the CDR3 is TGCAGTGCTTCCCCAGGGGGCCCCGATAGCAATCAGCCCCAGCATTTT.